Each of the 21 T cell receptor beta chains below was sequenced from the same sample in a study of shared clonotypes between healthy human individuals. Naive CD8 populations comprised CD45RO-negative cells positively selected for CCR7, excluding terminally differentiated effector memory CD45RA+ cells. Assay used: immunoSEQ multiplex PCR; TCRdb lists only in-frame clones, some missing. The sample shows some 800,000 clones, 90% to 95% of them seen only once. The specimen was naive CD8+ T cells sorted from blood. Receptors originate from a man aged 25 to 45 in good health.

The genes are TRBV19 and TRBJ2-7; the match to TRBD1 covers 10 bases. Trimming removed 6 bases from V and 4 bases from J; junction bases left unmatched: 6. The CDR3 is made up of 14 amino acids. Germline assignment: CDR1 LNHDA and CDR2 SQIVND (reference sequence). CDR3 sequence (DNA): TGTGCCAGTAGGGCCGGGACAGGGGCTTACGAGCAGTACTTC. This gives the protein CASRAGTGAYEQYF.

Concerning this clone: The same CDR3 arises from other DNA sequences in this sample as well. The chain carries TRBV7-9 and TRBJ2-2; 7 positions match TRBD1. The CDR3 length is 13 residues. The J segment lost 6 bases and the V segment lost 4 bases, leaving 2 bases of the junction unmatched. CDR1 is SEHNR, CDR2 FQNEAQ, per germline (reference sequence). The CDR3 coding sequence is TGTGCCAGCAGCTCACAGGGGTCCGGGGAGCTGTTTTTT. This translates into CASSSQGSGELFF.

The chain joins TRBV13 to TRBJ1-2, with 11 nucleotides matching TRBD1. Germline CDR1 and CDR2: PRHDT and FYEKMQ (reference sequence). The CDR3 totals 18 residues. V was pared by 4 bases and J by 4 bases, with 14 bases of the junction left unmatched. CDR3: CASSSYNIPGQGGYGYTF. DNA of the CDR3: TGTGCCAGCAGCTCATACAATATACCGGGACAGGGGGGCTATGGCTACACCTTC.

Regarding this clone: The same CDR3 also results from other DNA sequences found in this sample. The rearrangement links TRBV7-9 to TRBJ2-1; perhaps TRBD2 as D (5 bases). The ends were cut back, 5 bases at V and 0 bases at J, with 14 bases in the middle. This CDR3 comprises 16 residues. CDR1 SEHNR and CDR2 FQNEAQ come from the germline V gene (reference sequence). CDR3 nucleotides: TGTGCCAGCAGCCCGCCCAGAGGGAGCTCCTACAATGAGCAGTTCTTC. Residues: CASSPPRGSSYNEQFF. Complete variable domain (other parts from reference TRBV7-9 and TRBJ2-1): DTGVSQNPRHKITKRGQNVTFRCDPISEHNRLYWYRQTLGQGPEFLTYFQNEAQLEKSRLLSDRFSAERPKGSFSTLEIQRTEQGDSAMYLCASSPPRGSSYNEQFFGPGTRLTVL.

This CDR3 reads CASSFGARHTDTQYF. The CDR3 DNA is TGTGCCAGCAGCTTTGGCGCTAGACACACAGATACGCAGTATTTT. This chain connects TRBV5-4 to TRBJ2-3, with D hard to call. Trimming cost V 2 bases and J 2 bases, with 12 bases left between them. This CDR3 contains 15 residues. Germline values: CDR1 SGHNT, CDR2 YYREEE (reference sequence).

A remark on this clone: This sequence is one base from a far larger clone and is likely a read error. The gene calls are TRBV13 and TRBJ2-7, with TRBD1 matching 11 bases. CDR3 length: 14 amino acids. V lost 5 bases and J lost 3; bases outside the gene matches: 3. Germline CDR1 is PRHDT and CDR2 is FYEKMQ (reference sequence). The DNA of the CDR3 is TGTGCCAGCAGCCCCGGGACAGGGGGCTACGAGCAGTACTTC. It codes for CASSPGTGGYEQYF.

This CDR3 reads CATSRIAGGLNEQFF. CDR3 in DNA: TGTGCCACCAGCAGAATAGCGGGAGGGCTTAATGAGCAGTTCTTC. The genes are TRBV15 and TRBJ2-1; 11 bases map to TRBD2. Germline V CDR1 and CDR2: LNHNV, YYDKDF (reference sequence). CDR3 length equals 15 residues. Trimming at V came to 2 bases and at J to 7 bases, leaving 4 bases not matched to a gene.

The V gene is TRBV5-5, the J gene TRBJ2-1, with D possibly being TRBD2 (5 bases). V was pared by 5 bases and J by 7 bases, with 28 bases between. Germline values: CDR1 SGHKS, CDR2 YYEKEE (reference sequence). The CDR3 has 18 amino acids. CDR3 protein: CASRPSPQKLILRNEQFF. In DNA form, the CDR3 reads TGTGCCAGCAGACCTAGCCCACAGAAGTTGATTCTTCGAAATGAGCAGTTCTTC.

The gene calls are TRBV19 and TRBJ2-7; 9 bases line up with TRBD2. This CDR3 comprises 13 residues. V lost 6 bases to trimming and J lost 5 bases; unmatched junction nucleotides: 5. Per germline, CDR1 LNHDA and CDR2 SQIVND (reference sequence). The CDR3 sequence is CASSPTSGNEQYF. In nucleotides, the CDR3 is TGTGCCAGTAGCCCGACTAGCGGTAACGAGCAGTACTTC.

CDR3 bases: TGTGCCAGCTCCACGAGGAGGGGGCTCGACGAGCAGTACTTC. Its translation: CASSTRRGLDEQYF. The chain joins TRBV28 to TRBJ2-7; tentatively, D is TRBD1 (7 bases). V was cut by 8 bases and J by 5 bases, with 19 bases left in between. The CDR3 contains 14 residues. From germline, CDR1 is MDHEN and CDR2 SYDVKM.

The chain is built from TRBV30 and TRBJ1-5; no firm D call. Per germline, CDR1 GTSNPN and CDR2 SVGIG (reference sequence). This CDR3 contains 15 residues. The V end lost 1 base, the J end lost 0 bases, and 10 bases lay between the germline ends. The CDR3 bases are TGTGCCTGGAGTGGGTCGTTCGGTAGCAATCAGCCCCAGCATTTT. Amino acid sequence: CAWSGSFGSNQPQHF.

This clone was counted a single time. The rearrangement joins TRBV7-9 to TRBJ2-2; 8 bases are shared with TRBD2. The CDR3 has 14 residues. Germline V gives CDR1 SEHNR, CDR2 FQNEAQ (reference sequence). Trimming at V came to 3 bases and at J to 6 bases, leaving 3 bases not matched to a gene. CDR3 protein: CASSFRGGAGELFF. CDR3 bases: TGTGCCAGCAGCTTCCGGGGGGGAGCCGGGGAGCTGTTTTTT. The variable domain in full, with the rest retrieved from reference TRBV7-9 and TRBJ2-2, is DTGVSQNPRHKITKRGQNVTFRCDPISEHNRLYWYRQTLGQGPEFLTYFQNEAQLEKSRLLSDRFSAERPKGSFSTLEIQRTEQGDSAMYLCASSFRGGAGELFFGEGSRLTVL.

V usage is TRBV6-6 and J usage is TRBJ1-1, with D perhaps TRBD1 (5 bases). There are 14 residues in the CDR3. Trimming left V 0 bases short and J 4 bases short, with 9 bases between. In germline, CDR1 is MNHNY, CDR2 SVGAGI (reference sequence). The CDR3 is CASSYSGVGTEAFF. The CDR3 DNA reads as TGTGCCAGCAGTTACTCGGGGGTGGGCACTGAAGCTTTCTTT.

The rearrangement uses TRBV28 and TRBJ1-5; TRBD1 is a possible D gene (6 bases). Germline assignment: CDR1 MDHEN and CDR2 SYDVKM. This CDR3 is 14 amino acids long. Between the trimmed V and J ends, which lost 6 bases and 3 bases, there was a span of 12 bases. CDR3 coding DNA: TGTGCCAGCAGCCCTAGGGGGACCAATCAGCCCCAGCATTTT. It specifies CASSPRGTNQPQHF.

For the CDR3, the DNA is TGTGCCAGCAGCTTAAGGGGCCCTAGCGGCCAAGAGACCCAGTACTTC. It translates to CASSLRGPSGQETQYF. The V call is TRBV7-8, the J call TRBJ2-5; 7 bases fit TRBD2. The CDR3 consists of 16 residues. Germline V gene lookup returns CDR1 SGHVS and CDR2 FQNEAQ. Germline trimming cut 2 bases from V and 1 base from J; bases unmatched to any gene: 7. The variable domain in full, completed from reference TRBV7-8 and TRBJ2-5, reads GAGVSQSPRYKVAKRGQDVALRCDPISGHVSLFWYQQALGQGPEFLTYFQNEAQLDKSGLPSDRFFAERPEGSVSTLKIQRTQQEDSAVYLCASSLRGPSGQETQYFGPGTRLLVL.

This chain joins TRBV29-1 and TRBJ2-2; TRBD2 matches at 13 bases. The V and J ends lost 7 bases and 3 bases, in that order; junction bases with no gene match: 8. CDR1 is SQVTM and CDR2 is ANQGSEA in the germline V gene. The CDR3 consists of 16 residues. Here the CDR3 DNA reads TGCAGCGCTATACTAGCGGGAGGGACATACACCGGGGAGCTGTTTTTT. Translated: CSAILAGGTYTGELFF.

CDR3 residues: CASSYSWTGESGELFF. Here the CDR3 DNA reads TGTGCCAGCAGTTACTCGTGGACAGGGGAGTCCGGGGAGCTGTTTTTT. The chain couples TRBV6-5 to TRBJ2-2; the match to TRBD1 covers 9 bases. CDR3 length equals 16 residues. V trimming: 0 bases; J trimming: 6 bases; junction bases outside the gene matches: 5. The germline gives CDR1 MNHEY, CDR2 SVGAGI.

The rearrangement links TRBV27 to TRBJ2-7, with D perhaps matching TRBD1 or TRBD2 (8 bases each). This CDR3 region has 20 residues. Trimming pared 10 bases from V and 7 bases from J, leaving 41 bases between. CDR1 and CDR2 from the germline V gene are MNHEY and SMNVEV (reference sequence). CDR3 sequence: CAIPLRGREAPTGPAWEQYF. CDR3 nucleotide sequence: TGTGCCATCCCCCTCAGGGGGCGGGAGGCCCCGACGGGACCCGCATGGGAGCAGTACTTC.

This sequence joins TRBV7-9 and TRBJ2-2, with TRBD1 identical over 7 bases. The germline gives CDR1 SEHNR, CDR2 FQNEAQ (reference sequence). V shed 3 bases, J shed 1 base, and the junction held 5 bases outside the gene matches. The CDR3 loop spans 16 amino acids. The CDR3 DNA sequence: TGTGCCAGCAGCTTTCGAAGGGGGCAGAACACCGGGGAGCTGTTTTTT. Its translation: CASSFRRGQNTGELFF.

The chain uses TRBV7-2 and TRBJ1-2; D gene unclear. Trimming pared 1 base from V and 10 bases from J, leaving 7 bases between. Germline-derived CDR1 and CDR2 are SGHTA and FQGNSA. The CDR3 loop spans 11 amino acids. The DNA of the CDR3 is TGTGCCAGCAGCTTAGAACTTTTCTACACCTTC. Protein: CASSLELFYTF.

The DNA of the CDR3 is TGTGCCAGCAGCCTCCCCGCAAGTAGCACAGATACGCAGTATTTT. Translated: CASSLPASSTDTQYF. V gene TRBV7-6 combines with J gene TRBJ2-3; unclear D gene. V lost 5 bases and J 0 bases, leaving 12 bases between the germline ends. The CDR3 is 15 amino acids. CDR1 SGHVS and CDR2 FNYEAQ come from the germline V gene.